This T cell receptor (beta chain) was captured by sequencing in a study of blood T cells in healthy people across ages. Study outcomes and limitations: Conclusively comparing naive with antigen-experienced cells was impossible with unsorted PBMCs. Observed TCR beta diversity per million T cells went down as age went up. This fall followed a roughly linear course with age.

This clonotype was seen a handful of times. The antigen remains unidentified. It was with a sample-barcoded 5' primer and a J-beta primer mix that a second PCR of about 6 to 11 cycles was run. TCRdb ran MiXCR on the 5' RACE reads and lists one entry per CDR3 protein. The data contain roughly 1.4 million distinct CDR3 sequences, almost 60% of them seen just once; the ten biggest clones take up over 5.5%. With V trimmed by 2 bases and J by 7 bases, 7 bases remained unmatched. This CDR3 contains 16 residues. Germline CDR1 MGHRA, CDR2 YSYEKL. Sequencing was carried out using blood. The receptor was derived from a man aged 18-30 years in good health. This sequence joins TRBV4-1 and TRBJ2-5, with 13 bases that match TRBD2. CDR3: CASSQLGTSGAGTQYF. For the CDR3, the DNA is TGCGCCAGCAGCCAACTCGGGACTAGCGGGGCAGGGACCCAGTACTTC.